This record concerns one T cell receptor (beta chain) sequence. Its antigen specificity is not known. The input lacks base qualities; no much larger clone sits a single base away. The source of the sample is a study of tumor T cells in aggressive B-cell lymphoma (TCRdb year 2017). The germline V gene specifies SGHTA as CDR1 and FQGNSA as CDR2. The CDR3 sequence holds 17 residues, the cysteine and phenylalanine included. The DNA shown is the 51-base CDR3, in frame from base 1. Trimming removed 3 bases from V and 5 bases from J; the gene matches leave 9 bases unexplained. Library generation was performed with the immunoSEQ multiplex PCR assay. Drawn from immuneACCESS, this table holds only the in-frame rearrangements with V and J called that TCRdb kept. Clones are partly lost; checked studies trace under half to an unresolved V gene and leave the rest unexplained. A total of around 6,000 clones appear in this sample, approximately 88% of them only once. In total, the top ten clones hold approximately 2.8% of the sample.

This chain is built from TRBV7-2 and TRBJ2-3; 12 bases in between match TRBD2. Sample: tumor tissue. The clonotype originates from an adult with diffuse large B cell lymphoma. Some clones in this sample may be carry-over from other donors' samples. The bases are TGTGCCAGCAGCTTGTTTAGACTAGCGGGAGAGGTAGATACGCAGTATTTT. It is translated as CASSLFRLAGEVDTQYF.